This TCR beta chain originates from a study of OX40 agonist ivuxolimab in advanced cancers. CDR1 is SGHVS and CDR2 is FNYEAQ in the germline V gene. The CDR3 runs 19 residues. After removal of 1 base from V and 0 bases from J, the junction contained 8 bases not matched to a gene. This clone showed up just once. The repertoire was sequenced with immunoSEQ multiplex PCR; TCRdb's copy has only in-frame clones and lacks some. The sample lists 80,000 or so clones, approximately 94% seen once, with roughly an eighth in the top ten. This TCR derives from an adult with an advanced solid tumor such as melanoma, head and neck, liver or kidney cancer. The material sequenced was CD4+ or CD8+ T cells sorted from blood, taken in a trial of the OX40 agonist ivuxolimab. The rearrangement uses TRBV7-6 and TRBJ2-1; TRBD2 aligns across 11 bases. DNA for the CDR3: TGTGCCAGCAGCTTAGAGGCTAGCGGGAGGCCGAGCTCCTACAATGAGCAGTTCTTC. As protein: CASSLEASGRPSSYNEQFF.